This T cell receptor beta chain was obtained from a study of blood T cell repertoires in COVID-19. Turning to the study itself: Sources were T cells, B-cell-depleted T cells, or PBMCs; the material itself was cDNA or gDNA.

Per the germline V gene, CDR1 is MDHEN and CDR2 is SYDVKM. V lost 6 bases, J lost 4 bases, and 8 bases stayed unmatched. The CDR3 sequence is 14 residues long. Seattle researchers signed up patients amid active infection and tracked them longitudinally. Original methodology: Reference gene primer amplification yielded estimated nucleated cell counts. Sequencing used immunoSEQ multiplex PCR; TCRdb keeps in-frame clones, though not all of them. D and trimming were read from the DNA, whereas the V and J calls and clone size are those reported in that table. This table holds some 190,000 clones, more than 75% found once.

This TCR was sampled from a person aged 65 to 85 with COVID-19, enrolled during active disease. Sequenced: peripheral blood. The chain uses TRBV28 and TRBJ2-7, with 8 bases matching TRBD1. CDR3 bases: TGTGCCAGCAGGGGACAGGAGATCCTATACGAGCAGTACTTC. It yields the protein CASRGQEILYEQYF. Looking up the rest from reference TRBV28 and TRBJ2-7 gives the full variable domain: DVKVTQSSRYLVKRTGEKVFLECVQDMDHENMFWYRQDPGLGLRLIYFSYDVKMKEKGDIPEGYSVSREKKERFSLILESASTNQTSMYLCASRGQEILYEQYFGPGTRLTVT.